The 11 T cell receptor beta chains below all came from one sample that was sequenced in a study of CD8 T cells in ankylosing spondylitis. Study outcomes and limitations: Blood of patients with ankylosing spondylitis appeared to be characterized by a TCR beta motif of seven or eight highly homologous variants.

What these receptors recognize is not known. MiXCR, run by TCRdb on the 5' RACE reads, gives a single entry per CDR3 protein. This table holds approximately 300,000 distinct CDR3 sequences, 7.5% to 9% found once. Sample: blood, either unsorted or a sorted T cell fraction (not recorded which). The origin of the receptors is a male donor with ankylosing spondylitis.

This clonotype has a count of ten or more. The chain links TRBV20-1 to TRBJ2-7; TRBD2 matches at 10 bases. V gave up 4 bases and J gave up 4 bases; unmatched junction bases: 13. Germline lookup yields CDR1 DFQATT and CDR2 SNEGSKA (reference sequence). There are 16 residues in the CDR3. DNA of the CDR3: TGCAGTGCTATCAAAGGGGTAGGACTAGCGGTTTACGAGCAGTACTTC. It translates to CSAIKGVGLAVYEQYF.

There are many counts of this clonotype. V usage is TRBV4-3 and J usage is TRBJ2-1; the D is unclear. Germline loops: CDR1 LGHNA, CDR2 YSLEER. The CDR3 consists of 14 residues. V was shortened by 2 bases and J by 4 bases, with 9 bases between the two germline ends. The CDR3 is CASSQIIGYNEQFF. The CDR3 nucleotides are TGCGCCAGCAGCCAAATCATCGGGTACAATGAGCAGTTCTTC.

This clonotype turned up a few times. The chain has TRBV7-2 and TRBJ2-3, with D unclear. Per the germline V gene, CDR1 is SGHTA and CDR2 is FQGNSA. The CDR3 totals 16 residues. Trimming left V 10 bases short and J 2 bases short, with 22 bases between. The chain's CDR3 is CAKKNPLSADTDTQYF. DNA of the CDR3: TGTGCCAAAAAAAACCCCCTGTCGGCAGACACAGATACGCAGTATTTT.

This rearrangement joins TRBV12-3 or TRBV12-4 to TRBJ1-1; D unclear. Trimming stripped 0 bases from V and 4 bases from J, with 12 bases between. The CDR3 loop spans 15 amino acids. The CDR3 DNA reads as TGTGCCAGCAGTTTAGCGAGCGTAGGGAGCACTGAAGCTTTCTTT. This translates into CASSLASVGSTEAFF.

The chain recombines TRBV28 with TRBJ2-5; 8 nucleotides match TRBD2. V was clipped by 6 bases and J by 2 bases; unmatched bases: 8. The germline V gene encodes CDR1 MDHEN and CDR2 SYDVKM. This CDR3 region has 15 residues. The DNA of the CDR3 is TGTGCCAGCAGCATCGCTAGCGGGCTGCAAGAGACCCAGTACTTC. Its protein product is CASSIASGLQETQYF.

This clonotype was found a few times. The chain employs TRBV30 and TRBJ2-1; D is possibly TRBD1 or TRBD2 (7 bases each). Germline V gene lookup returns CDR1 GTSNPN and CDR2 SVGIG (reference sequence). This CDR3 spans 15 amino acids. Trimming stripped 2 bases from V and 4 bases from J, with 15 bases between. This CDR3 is CAWSRARGGYNEQFF. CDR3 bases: TGTGCCTGGAGTAGGGCCAGGGGGGGGTACAATGAGCAGTTCTTC.

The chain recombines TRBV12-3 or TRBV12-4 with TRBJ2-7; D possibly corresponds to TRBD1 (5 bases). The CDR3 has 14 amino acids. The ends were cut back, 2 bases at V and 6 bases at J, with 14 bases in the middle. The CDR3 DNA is TGTGCCAGCAGTTTAAAAGCAGGGTTGGCCGAGCAGTACTTC. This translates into CASSLKAGLAEQYF.

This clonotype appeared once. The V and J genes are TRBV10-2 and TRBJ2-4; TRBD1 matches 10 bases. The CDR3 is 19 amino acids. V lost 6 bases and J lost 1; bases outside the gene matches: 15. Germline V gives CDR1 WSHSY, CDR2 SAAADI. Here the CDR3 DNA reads TGCGCCAGCAGCGGAATTGGGACAGGGGACTTGCTTGCCAAAAACATTCAGTACTTC. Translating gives CASSGIGTGDLLAKNIQYF.

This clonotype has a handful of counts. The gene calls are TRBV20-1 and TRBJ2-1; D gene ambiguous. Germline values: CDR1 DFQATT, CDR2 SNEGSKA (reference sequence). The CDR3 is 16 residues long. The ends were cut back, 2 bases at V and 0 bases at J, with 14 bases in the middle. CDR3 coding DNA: TGCAGTGCTAGACTGACTGAAGCCAGCTCCTACAATGAGCAGTTCTTC. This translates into CSARLTEASSYNEQFF.

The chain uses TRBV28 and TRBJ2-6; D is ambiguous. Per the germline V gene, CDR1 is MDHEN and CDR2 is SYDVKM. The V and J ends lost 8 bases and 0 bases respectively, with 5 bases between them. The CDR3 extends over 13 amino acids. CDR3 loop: CASGYSGANVLTF. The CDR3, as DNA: TGTGCCAGCGGGTACTCTGGGGCCAACGTCCTGACTTTC.

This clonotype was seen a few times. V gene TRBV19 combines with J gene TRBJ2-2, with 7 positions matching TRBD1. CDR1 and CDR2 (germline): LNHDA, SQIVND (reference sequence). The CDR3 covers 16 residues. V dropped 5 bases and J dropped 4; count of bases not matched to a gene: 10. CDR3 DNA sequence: TGTGCCAGTAGTCCCAGGCCAGGGGGTCGCACCGGGGAGCTGTTTTTT. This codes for CASSPRPGGRTGELFF.